The 25 T cell receptor beta chains given below trace back to one sample, sequenced in a study of blood T cell repertoires in COVID-19. Assay: immunoSEQ multiplex PCR; the TCRdb copy retains only in-frame clones and omits some. This sample has more than 300,000 clones, with 90% to 95% found just once. Sequencing was carried out using PBMCs or T cells enriched from blood (not recorded which). These receptors all come from a woman between 25 and 40 years old who had been exposed to COVID-19.

On this clone itself: This CDR3 is also generated by other DNA sequences in the sample. CDR3 DNA sequence: TGTGCCAGCAGCGTTGGCGGGAGCACAGATACGCAGTATTTT. This codes for CASSVGGSTDTQYF. The chain couples TRBV9 to TRBJ2-3; D possibly corresponds to TRBD2 (5 bases). Germline-derived CDR1 and CDR2 are SGDLS and YYNGEE. This CDR3 comprises 14 residues. Trimming shortened V by 2 bases and J by 0 bases, and 7 bases separated the two germline ends.

The chain combines TRBV20-1 with TRBJ1-4; D is uncertain. Per germline, CDR1 DFQATT and CDR2 SNEGSKA (reference sequence). V shed 3 bases and J shed 8 bases, with 7 bases lying between them. The CDR3 loop spans 11 amino acids. The CDR3 reads CSASFGEKLFF. CDR3 DNA sequence: TGCAGTGCTAGTTTCGGGGAAAAACTGTTTTTT.

The chain joins TRBV27 to TRBJ1-5; 10 bases line up with TRBD1. Looked up from germline, CDR1 is MNHEY and CDR2 is SMNVEV (reference sequence). This CDR3 region has 15 residues. The trim removed 5 bases at V and 7 bases at J, leaving 8 bases unmatched. The CDR3 region is CASSPRDRGRQPQHF. Here the CDR3 DNA reads TGTGCCAGCAGTCCCCGGGACAGGGGACGGCAGCCCCAGCATTTT.

The chain has TRBV18 and TRBJ2-3; TRBD2 matches 14 bases. The CDR3 is 16 residues long. With V trimmed by 3 bases and J by 5 bases, 4 bases remained unmatched. The germline gives CDR1 KGHSH, CDR2 LQKENI. In nucleotides, the CDR3 is TGTGCCAGCTCACCGCCCGGACTAGCGGGGGGAGATACGCAGTATTTT. Encoded protein: CASSPPGLAGGDTQYF.

The rearrangement uses TRBV6-1 and TRBJ2-5; D gene unclear. Germline CDR1 and CDR2: MNHNS and SASEGT. The CDR3 extends over 13 amino acids. The V end lost 2 bases, the J end lost 6 bases, and 10 bases lay between the germline ends. CDR3 residues: CASSEIKLQTQYF. The CDR3 bases are TGTGCCAGCAGTGAAATCAAGCTTCAGACCCAGTACTTC.

The chain couples TRBV6-5 to TRBJ1-6; D gene unclear. The V and J ends lost 2 bases and 10 bases respectively, with 15 bases between them. CDR1 and CDR2 (germline): MNHEY, SVGAGI. The CDR3 extends over 15 amino acids. CDR3 in amino acids: CASSYVRGLRSPLHF. CDR3 coding DNA: TGTGCCAGCAGTTACGTCCGGGGTTTGAGGTCACCCCTCCACTTT.

This chain joins TRBV5-6 and TRBJ1-3, with a possible D match to TRBD1 (5 bases). Trimming pared 0 bases from V and 0 bases from J, leaving 13 bases between. Germline-derived CDR1 and CDR2 are SGHDT and YYEEEE. The CDR3 covers 17 residues. CDR3 nucleotide sequence: TGTGCCAGCAGCTTGGGGGGCTACCCGGGCTCTGGAAACACCATATATTTT. Translated, it gives CASSLGGYPGSGNTIYF.

As for this clone: An end of the junction does not agree with germline; a read error may underlie this. The V and J genes are TRBV2 and TRBJ2-1; D perhaps matches TRBD2 (6 bases). CDR1 and CDR2 (germline): SNHLY, FYNNEI. The CDR3 spans 13 residues. CDR3 sequence (DNA): TGTGCCAACAGTCGGGGGAGTAGCAATGAGCAGTTCTTC. This translates into CANSRGSSNEQFF.

About this clone itself: Additional DNA sequences in this sample encode the identical CDR3. The chain links TRBV5-1 to TRBJ1-1; 10 bases align to TRBD1. The CDR3 totals 15 residues. V dropped 4 bases and J dropped 2; count of bases not matched to a gene: 5. Per germline, CDR1 SGHRS and CDR2 YFSETQ. The CDR3 bases are TGCGCCAGCAGCCCACGGACAGGGGGAAACACTGAAGCTTTCTTT. Translating it yields CASSPRTGGNTEAFF. The full variable domain, rest sourced from reference TRBV5-1 and TRBJ1-1, is KAGVTQTPRYLIKTRGQQVTLSCSPISGHRSVSWYQQTPGQGLQFLFEYFSETQRNKGNFPGRFSGRQFSNSRSEMNVSTLELGDSALYLCASSPRTGGNTEAFFGQGTRLTVV.

The V gene is TRBV7-3, the J gene TRBJ2-1; a weak D match, TRBD2 (5 bases). The V end lost 4 bases, the J end lost 5 bases, and 9 bases lay between the germline ends. The germline CDR1 and CDR2 sequences are SGHTA and FQGTGA. The CDR3 loop spans 13 amino acids. The CDR3 bases are TGTGCCAGCAGCTCCGGACTCGACAATGAGCAGTTCTTC. It translates to CASSSGLDNEQFF.

The chain joins TRBV27 to TRBJ2-6; 7 nucleotides line up with TRBD1. This CDR3 has 16 amino acids. CDR1 and CDR2 (germline): MNHEY, SMNVEV (reference sequence). After removal of 8 bases from V and 0 bases from J, the junction contained 7 bases not matched to a gene. CDR3 coding DNA: TGTGCCAGCCGGGACAGATTAGACTCTGGGGCCAACGTCCTGACTTTC. Its protein product is CASRDRLDSGANVLTF.

The chain recombines TRBV13 with TRBJ1-2; D unresolved. This CDR3 has 15 residues. V lost 2 bases and J lost 1, with 11 bases in between. Germline CDR1 is PRHDT and CDR2 is FYEKMQ (reference sequence). For the CDR3, the DNA is TGTGCCAGCAGCTTATTACGGGAGATTAACTATGGCTACACCTTC. The encoded protein is CASSLLREINYGYTF.

The chain joins TRBV11-2 to TRBJ2-1; 7 bases align to TRBD2. CDR3 length equals 15 residues. Germline CDR1 SGHAT, CDR2 FQNNGV. Losses at the gene ends were 5 bases for V and 7 bases for J; bases not matched to a gene: 11. CDR3 sequence: CASSRRLARGNEQFF. For the CDR3, the DNA is TGTGCCAGCAGCCGCAGACTAGCTAGGGGAAATGAGCAGTTCTTC.

The J gene is TRBJ2-2, the V gene TRBV6-4, with D uncertain. The length of the CDR3 is 11 residues. The germline CDR1 and CDR2 sequences are MRHNA and SNTAGT. Between the trimmed V and J ends, which lost 5 bases and 6 bases, there was a span of 4 bases. CDR3 amino acids: CASSLPGELFF. For the CDR3, the DNA is TGTGCCAGCAGTCTTCCCGGGGAGCTGTTTTTT.

The chain couples TRBV4-2 to TRBJ1-6; D is possibly TRBD1 (6 bases). Germline lookup yields CDR1 LGHNA and CDR2 YNFKEQ. The V end was cut by 0 bases, the J end by 8 bases, with 23 bases between. This CDR3 spans 19 amino acids. Written as DNA, the CDR3 is TGTGCCAGCAGCCAAGAGGCCCAGGGGACCTCCCTAGGGTATTCACCCCTCCACTTT. It yields the protein CASSQEAQGTSLGYSPLHF.

The V and J genes are TRBV6-2 or TRBV6-3 and TRBJ1-5, with a possible D match to TRBD1 (6 bases). Germline CDR1 is MNHEY and CDR2 is SVGEGT. The CDR3 totals 17 residues. V lost 6 bases and J 3 bases, leaving 21 bases between the germline ends. The CDR3 is CASSLRRQAVDNQPQHF. DNA for the CDR3: TGTGCCAGCAGCCTACGGCGACAGGCAGTCGACAATCAGCCCCAGCATTTT.

The CDR3 nucleotides read TGTGCCAGCAGCTTACCCCGTTCCTACGAGCAGTACTTC. Amino acids: CASSLPRSYEQYF. The chain is built from TRBV7-9 and TRBJ2-7; no firm D call. This CDR3 has 13 amino acids. Germline CDR1 is SEHNR and CDR2 is FQNEAQ (reference sequence). Trimming removed 2 bases from V and 1 base from J, with 6 bases in between. The full variable domain, with the rest looked up from reference TRBV7-9 and TRBJ2-7, is DTGVSQNPRHKITKRGQNVTFRCDPISEHNRLYWYRQTLGQGPEFLTYFQNEAQLEKSRLLSDRFSAERPKGSFSTLEIQRTEQGDSAMYLCASSLPRSYEQYFGPGTRLTVT.

This clone was recorded once. The chain carries TRBV6-5 and TRBJ1-1, with D possibly TRBD1 on 6 matching bases. The V gene's germline CDR1 is MNHEY and CDR2 SVGAGI. The CDR3 has 14 amino acids. The V gene lost 6 bases and the J gene lost 1 base, with 12 bases spanning the gap. The CDR3 nucleotides read TGTGCCAGCAGCCAAGAAGGGGGGAACACTGAAGCTTTCTTT. Its protein is CASSQEGGNTEAFF.

This chain connects TRBV5-5 to TRBJ1-4; tentative D call: TRBD1 (6 bases). Trimming left V 2 bases short and J 8 bases short, with 22 bases between. The CDR3 runs to 17 residues. Germline V CDR1 and CDR2: SGHKS, YYEKEE (reference sequence). CDR3 nucleotide sequence: TGTGCCAGCAGCTTTAGTTTTTCGACAGGTCAACGGGAAAAACTGTTTTTT. Its translation: CASSFSFSTGQREKLFF.

The chain carries TRBV2 and TRBJ2-5, with 10 positions matching TRBD2. With 0 bases clipped from V and 7 bases from J, the junction kept 14 bases outside the gene matches. Germline V gives CDR1 SNHLY, CDR2 FYNNEI. This CDR3 has 18 residues. The CDR3 DNA reads TGTGCCAGCAGTGAAGCGCTTCTGGGTAGCGGGGGGCAGGGGACCCAGTACTTC. Amino acid sequence: CASSEALLGSGGQGTQYF.

The V call is TRBV5-4, the J call TRBJ1-2; D is possibly TRBD1 (6 bases). The CDR3 runs 15 residues. Trimming stripped 4 bases from V and 4 bases from J, with 17 bases between. The germline V gene has CDR1 SGHNT and CDR2 YYREEE (reference sequence). CDR3: CASSPPRGLSYGYTF. In nucleotides, the CDR3 is TGTGCCAGCAGCCCCCCGCGGGGGCTAAGCTATGGCTACACCTTC.

The genes are TRBV6-5 and TRBJ1-4; 7 positions match TRBD1. CDR1 and CDR2 from the germline V gene are MNHEY and SVGAGI. J was trimmed by 0 bases and V by 8 bases; bases with no gene match: 6. The CDR3 is made up of 15 amino acids. The CDR3, as DNA: TGTGCCAGCCGCAGGGGGTCTGCAACTAATGAAAAACTGTTTTTT. Amino acids: CASRRGSATNEKLFF.

This clone was picked up one time. The J gene is TRBJ2-5, the V gene TRBV4-1; tentative D call: TRBD2 (5 bases). The CDR3 runs 17 residues. V was pared by 0 bases and J by 1 base, with 15 bases between. Looked up from germline, CDR1 is MGHRA and CDR2 is YSYEKL. The CDR3 protein is CASSQDPGFGRQETQYF. CDR3 bases: TGCGCCAGCAGCCAAGATCCGGGATTCGGGCGCCAAGAGACCCAGTACTTC.

CDR3 DNA: TGTGCCAGCAGCTTAGACGGTGAGCGGACCTACCAAGAGACCCAGTACTTC. Protein product: CASSLDGERTYQETQYF. The chain employs TRBV11-2 and TRBJ2-5; tentative D call: TRBD2 (5 bases). Trimming removed 0 bases at V and 0 bases at J, with 14 bases between. The CDR3 covers 17 residues. The V gene's germline CDR1 is SGHAT and CDR2 FQNNGV.

The V call is TRBV5-5, the J call TRBJ1-5; tentatively, D is TRBD1 (5 bases). The V and J ends lost 6 bases and 7 bases respectively, with 14 bases between them. The CDR3 has 13 residues. Germline values: CDR1 SGHKS, CDR2 YYEKEE (reference sequence). This CDR3 is CASKLAGNQPQHF. The DNA for the CDR3 is TGTGCCAGCAAATTAGCAGGGAACCAGCCCCAGCATTTT.